This T cell receptor beta chain originates from a study of blood T cell repertoires in COVID-19. Across the study: Acute and convalescent COVID-19 specimens originated in the United States, Italy and Spain.

V was shortened by 2 bases and J by 8 bases, with 12 bases between the two germline ends. Germline CDR1 is MDHEN and CDR2 is SYDVKM. The CDR3 loop spans 14 amino acids. Produced via immunoSEQ multiplex PCR; TCRdb's table is partial and in-frame only. The data show 250,000 to 300,000 clones, about 88% seen once. The gene calls are TRBV28 and TRBJ1-4, with D tentatively TRBD1 (6 bases). The receptor was isolated from a woman aged 40-49 years who had recovered from COVID-19. Sequencing was carried out using peripheral blood. CDR3 in DNA: TGTGCCAGCAGTTTAGGGGGCCAAGGGGAAAAACTGTTTTTT. Translated: CASSLGGQGEKLFF.